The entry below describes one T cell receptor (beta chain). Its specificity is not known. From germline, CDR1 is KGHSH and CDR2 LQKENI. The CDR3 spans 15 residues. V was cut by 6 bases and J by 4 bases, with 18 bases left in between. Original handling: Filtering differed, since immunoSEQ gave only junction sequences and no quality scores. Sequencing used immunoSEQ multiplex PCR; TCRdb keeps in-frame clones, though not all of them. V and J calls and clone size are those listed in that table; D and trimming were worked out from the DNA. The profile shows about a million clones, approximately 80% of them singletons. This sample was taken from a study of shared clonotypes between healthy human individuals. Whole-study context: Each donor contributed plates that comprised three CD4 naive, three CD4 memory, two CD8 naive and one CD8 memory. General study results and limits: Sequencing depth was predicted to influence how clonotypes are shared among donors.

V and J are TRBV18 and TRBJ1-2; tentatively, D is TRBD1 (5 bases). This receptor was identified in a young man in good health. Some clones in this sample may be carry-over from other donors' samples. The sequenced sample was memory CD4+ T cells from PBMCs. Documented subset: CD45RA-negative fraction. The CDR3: CASSPSTGTPYGYTF. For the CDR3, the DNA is TGTGCCAGCTCGCCTAGTACCGGGACCCCCTATGGCTACACCTTC.